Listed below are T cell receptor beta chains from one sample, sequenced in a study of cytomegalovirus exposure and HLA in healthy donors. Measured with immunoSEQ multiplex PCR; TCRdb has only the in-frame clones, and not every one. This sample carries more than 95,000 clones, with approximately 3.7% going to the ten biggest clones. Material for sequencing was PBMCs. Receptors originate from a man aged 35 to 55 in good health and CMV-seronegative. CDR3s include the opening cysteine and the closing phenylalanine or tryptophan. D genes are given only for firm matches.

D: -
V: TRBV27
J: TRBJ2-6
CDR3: CASRGGGSGANVLTF
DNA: TGTGCCTCGAGAGGCGGAGGCTCTGGGGCCAACGTCCTGACTTTC

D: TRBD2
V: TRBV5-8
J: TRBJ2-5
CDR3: CASSLGTTSGGEETQYF
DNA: TGTGCCAGCAGCTTGGGGACCACTAGCGGGGGAGAAGAGACCCAGTACTTC

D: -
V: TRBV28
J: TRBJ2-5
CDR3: CASSKTGPAGETQYF
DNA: TGTGCCAGCAGTAAAACAGGGCCCGCAGGCGAGACCCAGTACTTC

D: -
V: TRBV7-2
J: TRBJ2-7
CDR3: CASSPPPGAYEQYF
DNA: TGTGCCAGCAGCCCCCCCCCGGGAGCCTACGAGCAGTACTTC

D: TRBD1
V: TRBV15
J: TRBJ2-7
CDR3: CATSTATGGTYEQYF
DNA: TGTGCCACCAGCACGGCGACAGGGGGGACCTACGAGCAGTACTTC

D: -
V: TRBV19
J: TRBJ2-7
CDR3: CASSPRGRDNEQYF
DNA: TGTGCCAGTAGCCCCCGGGGACGGGACAACGAGCAGTACTTC

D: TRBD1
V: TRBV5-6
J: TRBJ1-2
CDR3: CASSWGTGGKDYGYTF
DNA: TGTGCCAGCAGCTGGGGGACAGGGGGCAAAGACTATGGCTACACCTTC

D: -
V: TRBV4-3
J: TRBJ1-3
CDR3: CASSQGMGSGPRNTIYF
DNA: TGCGCCAGCAGCCAAGGGATGGGGTCAGGGCCTCGAAACACCATATATTTT

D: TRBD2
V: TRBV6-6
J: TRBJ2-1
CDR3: CASSYPGLAGYNEQFF
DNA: TGTGCCAGCAGTTACCCGGGACTAGCGGGTTACAATGAGCAGTTCTTC

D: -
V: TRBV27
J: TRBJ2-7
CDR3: CASTPLGSGSSLYEQYF
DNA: TGTGCCAGCACCCCCCTCGGGTCGGGTAGCTCCCTCTACGAGCAGTACTTC

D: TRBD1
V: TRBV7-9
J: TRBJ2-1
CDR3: CASSSLQPRQGIPHEQFF
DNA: TGTGCCAGCAGCTCTCTCCAGCCCCGACAGGGAATCCCCCATGAGCAGTTCTTC

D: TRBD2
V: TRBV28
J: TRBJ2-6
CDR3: CASSFGLAASGANVLTF
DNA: TGTGCCAGCAGTTTTGGGCTAGCGGCTTCTGGGGCCAACGTCCTGACTTTC

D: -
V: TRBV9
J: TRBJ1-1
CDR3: CASSIQGNTEAFF
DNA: TGTGCCAGCAGCATACAGGGAAACACTGAAGCTTTCTTT

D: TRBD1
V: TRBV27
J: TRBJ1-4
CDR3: CASSLYRGATNEKLFF
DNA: TGTGCCAGCAGTTTGTACAGGGGTGCAACTAATGAAAAACTGTTTTTT

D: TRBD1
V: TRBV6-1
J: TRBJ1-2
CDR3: CASSVTGDYGYTF
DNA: TGTGCCAGCAGTGTAACAGGGGACTATGGCTACACCTTC

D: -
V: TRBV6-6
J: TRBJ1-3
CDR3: CASSFLSSGNTIYF
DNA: TGTGCCAGCAGTTTCCTCAGCTCTGGAAACACCATATATTTT

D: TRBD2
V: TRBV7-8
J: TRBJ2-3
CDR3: CASSLDRTSVPTDTQYF
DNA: TGTGCCAGCAGCTTAGATAGGACTAGCGTGCCTACAGATACGCAGTATTTT

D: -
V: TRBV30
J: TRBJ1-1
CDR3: CAWRTTGVSEAFF
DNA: TGTGCCTGGAGGACAACGGGGGTATCTGAAGCTTTCTTT

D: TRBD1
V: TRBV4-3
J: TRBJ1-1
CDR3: CASSQGDRGGNTEAFF
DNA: TGCGCCAGCAGCCAGGGGGACAGAGGCGGCAATACTGAAGCTTTCTTT

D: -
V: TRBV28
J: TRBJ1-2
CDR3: CASTGNYGYTF
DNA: TGTGCCAGCACAGGAAACTATGGCTACACCTTC

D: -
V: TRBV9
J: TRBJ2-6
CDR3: CASSVGRSSGANVLTF
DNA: TGTGCCAGCAGCGTAGGAAGGAGCTCTGGGGCCAACGTCCTGACTTTC

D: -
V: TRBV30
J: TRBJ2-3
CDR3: CAWSLSSSGDTQYF
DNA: TGTGCCTGGAGTCTGAGCTCAAGCGGAGATACGCAGTATTTT

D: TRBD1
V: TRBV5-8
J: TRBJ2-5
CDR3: CASSLDRGTETQYF
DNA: TGTGCCAGCAGCTTAGACAGGGGGACCGAGACCCAGTACTTC